This TCR beta chain stems from a study of T-cell reconstitution after alpha-beta-depleted transplantation in children. Unique molecular identifiers were incorporated when the TCRbeta library was constructed. In TCRdb, the PCR reads were re-called with MiXCR into one record per CDR3 protein. The table has 500,000 or so distinct CDR3 sequences, 32% seen once. The table lists this clonotype with a few counts. The input for sequencing was PBMCs from the stem cell graft donor, taken from the stem cell graft. This sequence was found in a human donor who donated a stem cell graft to a child with aplastic anemia.

The CDR3 sequence: CAISESGATNEKLFF. The CDR3, as DNA: TGTGCCATCAGTGAGTCGGGGGCAACTAATGAAAAACTGTTTTTT. V usage is TRBV10-3 and J usage is TRBJ1-4; D perhaps matches TRBD1 (5 bases). Germline-derived CDR1 and CDR2 are ENHRY and SYGVKD. CDR3 size: 15 residues. Trimming removed 0 bases from V and 0 bases from J, with 5 bases in between.